This T cell receptor (beta chain) stems from a study of T cells after yellow fever vaccination. A single record per CDR3 protein comes from TCRdb applying MiXCR to the 5' RACE reads. The table includes approximately 580,000 distinct CDR3 sequences, around a sixth detected once. A remark on this clonotype: Its antigen is unknown.

Study-wide results and caveats: The booster response re-showed most primary clones: around 95% CD4, around 87% CD8.

The specimen was PBMCs, collected 5 to 6 days after the first yellow fever vaccination. The TCR comes from a man aged 18-30 years who received the YFV17D yellow fever vaccine.

CDR3 coding DNA: TGTGCCAGCAGCCCCGCGGGGGACGAAAAACTGTTTTTT. Protein sequence: CASSPAGDEKLFF. The V gene is TRBV11-2, the J gene TRBJ1-4, with TRBD1 as a possible D gene (5 bases). The CDR3 has 13 residues. Germline CDR1 SGHAT, CDR2 FQNNGV. The V end lost 5 bases, the J end lost 8 bases, and 12 bases lay between the germline ends.